Here is one T cell receptor (beta chain) with its context. Its antigen remains unidentified. These data are taken from a study of CXCR3-negative and CXCR3-positive naive CD8 T cells. Germline V gene lookup returns CDR1 LNHNV and CDR2 YYDKDF (reference sequence). CDR3 length equals 19 residues. Study results and limitations: The study found that naive CXCR3-negative and CXCR3-positive cells shared TRBV-TRBJ usage, while memory cells differed. CXCR3-positive naive cells had more hydrophobic TRB CDR3s than CXCR3-negative naive cells.

The libraries of TRB cDNA were prepared using 5' RACE with UMI labels. TCRdb re-called the 5' RACE reads, yielding one record per CDR3 amino acid sequence without DNA. In total, the table holds about 56,000 distinct CDR3 sequences. This sequence joins TRBV15 and TRBJ2-3. What was sequenced was naive CXCR3+ CD8+ T cells from blood. Regarding subset: CD45RO-CCR7+CD27+CD95- naive CD8+ T cells expressing CXCR3 (TNR3+). This TCR was recovered from a human donor in good health. Some clones in this sample may be carry-over from other donors' samples. This CDR3 is CATSRGAMTGRTSTDTQYF.